Following are 18 T cell receptor beta chains from one sample sequenced in a study of blood T cell repertoires in COVID-19. TCRdb's copy holds only in-frame clones and misses some; the assay was immunoSEQ multiplex PCR. The sample lists about 190,000 clones, 70% to 90% occurring once. Sequencing was done on a sample of peripheral blood. These TCRs come from a man aged 35 to 55 with active or convalescent COVID-19.

CDR3 in DNA: TGTGCCAGCAGCGTAGCCCCCTTAGGGGGGGGCACTGAAGCTTTCTTT. It translates to CASSVAPLGGGTEAFF. The genes are TRBV9 and TRBJ1-1, with D tentatively TRBD1 (6 bases). The CDR3 extends over 16 amino acids. Trimming stripped 0 bases from V and 4 bases from J, with 16 bases between. Germline V gene lookup returns CDR1 SGDLS and CDR2 YYNGEE.

The chain combines TRBV11-2 with TRBJ2-7, with TRBD2 identical over 9 bases. The germline gives CDR1 SGHAT, CDR2 FQNNGV. Trimming took 5 bases from V and 5 from J; bases not matched to a gene: 13. There are 16 residues in the CDR3. CDR3 DNA sequence: TGTGCCAGCAGCACCCTAGCGGGACGGACTCCGGACGAGCAGTACTTC. Translation gives CASSTLAGRTPDEQYF.

The CDR3 DNA is TGTGCCAGTAGTATCCGACAGGGTACGTACACTGAAGCTTTCTTT. Amino acid sequence: CASSIRQGTYTEAFF. The rearrangement uses TRBV19 and TRBJ1-1, with 7 bases fitting TRBD1. V shed 3 bases and J 3 bases; nucleotides not matched to a gene: 7. Germline loops: CDR1 LNHDA, CDR2 SQIVND (reference sequence). This CDR3 contains 15 residues.

The rearrangement joins TRBV7-9 to TRBJ1-4; D is ambiguous. Trimming took off 1 base at V and 0 bases at J, with 9 bases between the two ends. CDR3 length equals 16 residues. The germline V gene encodes CDR1 SEHNR and CDR2 FQNEAQ (reference sequence). The CDR3 spells CASSLGSGTTNEKLFF. CDR3 nucleotide sequence: TGTGCCAGCAGCTTAGGGTCGGGTACAACTAATGAAAAACTGTTTTTT.

The chain carries TRBV3-1 (or the pseudogene TRBV3-2) and TRBJ2-1; D perhaps matches TRBD2 (7 bases). The CDR3 is 15 residues long. From germline, CDR1 is LGHDT and CDR2 YNNKEL (reference sequence). Deletions cut 3 bases from V and 7 bases from J, with 16 bases between. The CDR3 protein is CASSQVWRGTNEQFF. In DNA, the CDR3 is TGTGCCAGCAGCCAGGTCTGGCGGGGGACAAATGAGCAGTTCTTC.

J is TRBJ2-7 and V is TRBV5-1; D unclear. The V end was cut by 1 base, the J end by 3 bases, with 8 bases between. Germline-derived CDR1 and CDR2 are SGHRS and YFSETQ. The CDR3 loop spans 13 amino acids. The CDR3 bases are TGCGCCAGCAGCTTGTTATCAGGCTACGAGCAGTACTTC. As protein: CASSLLSGYEQYF.

This chain links TRBV5-6 with TRBJ2-5, with TRBD1 matching over 8 bases. This CDR3 has 14 residues. The germline CDR1 and CDR2 sequences are SGHDT and YYEEEE. With 4 bases clipped from V and 1 base from J, the junction kept 3 bases outside the gene matches. Written as DNA, the CDR3 is TGTGCCAGCAGCATAGGACAGGGCCAAGAGACCCAGTACTTC. The encoded protein is CASSIGQGQETQYF.

The CDR3 DNA reads as TGTGCCAGCAGTTTGGAGGTGAAGCGGCCCCAGCATTTT. Its protein is CASSLEVKRPQHF. This chain connects TRBV6-5 to TRBJ1-5; D not certain. V lost 4 bases and J 9 bases, leaving 13 bases between the germline ends. This CDR3 is built from 13 residues. Germline V CDR1 and CDR2: MNHEY, SVGAGI.

The V and J genes are TRBV5-1 and TRBJ2-3; TRBD2 aligns across 12 bases. After removal of 0 bases from V and 5 bases from J, the junction contained 16 bases not matched to a gene. Germline loops: CDR1 SGHRS, CDR2 YFSETQ. The CDR3 runs to 20 residues. The CDR3 region is CASSLAQALLAGGPGDTQYF. CDR3 bases: TGCGCCAGCAGCTTGGCGCAGGCCCTCCTAGCGGGAGGGCCGGGAGATACGCAGTATTTT.

The V call is TRBV6-5, the J call TRBJ1-1; 9 nucleotides line up with TRBD1. The CDR3 is 15 residues long. CDR1 and CDR2 from the germline V gene are MNHEY and SVGAGI. The junction had 5 bases not matched to a gene; V was cut back by 5 bases and J by 1 base. The DNA for the CDR3 is TGTGCCAGCAGTCGGGAGACAGGGGGGAACACTGAAGCTTTCTTT. It encodes CASSRETGGNTEAFF.

The chain joins TRBV19 to TRBJ1-2; 10 bases line up with TRBD1. Germline assignment: CDR1 LNHDA and CDR2 SQIVND (reference sequence). V lost 4 bases to trimming and J lost 4 bases; unmatched junction nucleotides: 6. The CDR3 has 15 amino acids. The CDR3 sequence is CASSNGQGEGYGYTF. The CDR3 DNA reads as TGTGCCAGTAGTAACGGACAGGGGGAGGGCTATGGCTACACCTTC.

The CDR3 bases are TGTGCCAGCAGCTTAACAGCCGAAACTAACTATGGCTACACCTTC. Translated: CASSLTAETNYGYTF. The V call is TRBV7-9, the J call TRBJ1-2; D is unclear. The CDR3 runs 15 residues. Per the germline V gene, CDR1 is SEHNR and CDR2 is FQNEAQ (reference sequence). V lost 2 bases and J lost 0, with 10 bases in between.

V gene TRBV19 combines with J gene TRBJ1-1; TRBD1 is a possible D gene (5 bases). The V end was cut by 3 bases, the J end by 2 bases, with 7 bases between. The CDR3 is 13 amino acids. The germline CDR1 and CDR2 sequences are LNHDA and SQIVND (reference sequence). The CDR3 region is CASSMQGNTEAFF. The CDR3 region has the DNA TGTGCCAGTAGTATGCAGGGAAACACTGAAGCTTTCTTT.

This clone appeared a single time. V and J are TRBV13 and TRBJ2-7; D not certain. The length of the CDR3 is 14 residues. In germline, CDR1 is PRHDT, CDR2 FYEKMQ (reference sequence). Trimming left V 6 bases short and J 3 bases short, with 15 bases between. The CDR3 region has the DNA TGTGCCAGCAGGGTCGCAAAAGCTCACTACGAGCAGTACTTC. This translates into CASRVAKAHYEQYF.

V usage is TRBV28 and J usage is TRBJ2-2; no reliable D call. V lost 8 bases and J 8 bases, leaving 18 bases between the germline ends. CDR3 size: 14 residues. Per the germline V gene, CDR1 is MDHEN and CDR2 is SYDVKM. The CDR3 sequence is CASARESTAGELFF. In DNA, the CDR3 is TGTGCCAGCGCTCGTGAGAGTACCGCTGGGGAGCTGTTTTTT.

CDR3 in DNA: TGTGCCAGCAGCTTAGAGAGGGCGGGCGAGCAGTACTTC. This sequence encodes CASSLERAGEQYF. V gene TRBV11-2 combines with J gene TRBJ2-7, with D possibly being TRBD2 (5 bases). The CDR3 extends over 13 amino acids. V lost 0 bases to trimming and J lost 6 bases, with 9 bases between them. Germline V gene lookup returns CDR1 SGHAT and CDR2 FQNNGV.

The rearrangement joins TRBV19 to TRBJ2-3; 11 positions agree with TRBD2. CDR3 length: 16 residues. Germline V gene lookup returns CDR1 LNHDA and CDR2 SQIVND (reference sequence). V lost 4 bases to trimming and J lost 5 bases; unmatched junction nucleotides: 8. The CDR3 coding sequence is TGTGCCAGTAGTAGGGTAGCGGGAGGGCCGGGAGATACGCAGTATTTT. Its protein is CASSRVAGGPGDTQYF.

The chain recombines TRBV5-6 with TRBJ2-1, with 9 positions matching TRBD1. The germline CDR1 and CDR2 sequences are SGHDT and YYEEEE. V shed 1 base, J shed 4 bases, and the junction held 3 bases outside the gene matches. The length of the CDR3 is 15 residues. The CDR3 DNA reads as TGTGCCAGCAGCTTGTGGGACAGGGATTACAATGAGCAGTTCTTC. This sequence encodes CASSLWDRDYNEQFF.